This paragraph reports one T cell receptor (beta chain). V was shortened by 0 bases and J by 0 bases, with 9 bases between the two germline ends. Germline-derived CDR1 and CDR2 are SEHNR and FQNEAQ (reference sequence). The CDR3 extends over 16 amino acids. In the authors' methods: By means of reference gene primer amplification, nucleated cell counts were estimated. Using immunoSEQ multiplex PCR, the repertoire was profiled, and TCRdb retains in-frame clones only, with some absent. V and J calls and clone size are copied from that table; D and trimming were computed from the DNA. The sample yields about 200,000 clones, roughly 85% seen once. What the recovered Cohort 3 donors had was two negative PCRs, clearance, or symptom resolution. The entry originates in a study of blood T cell repertoires in COVID-19.

The specimen was PBMCs or T cells enriched from blood (not recorded which). This receptor was taken from a middle-aged man who had recovered from COVID-19. The J gene is TRBJ2-1, the V gene TRBV7-9, with D perhaps TRBD2 (5 bases). The CDR3 region is CASSLALEGSYNEQFF. DNA for the CDR3: TGTGCCAGCAGCTTAGCGCTCGAGGGCTCCTACAATGAGCAGTTCTTC.